The 27 T cell receptor beta chains in this list originate from one sample, sequenced in a study of T-cell memory formation after mild COVID-19. One entry per CDR3 protein results from TCRdb running MiXCR on the 5' RACE reads. The sample consists of 380,000 or so distinct CDR3 sequences, about an eighth of them appearing once. Sequencing was performed on PBMCs or a T cell subset sorted from them (not recorded which). These receptors all stem from a young man who had mild COVID-19 (a few samples of this study predate the infection). Cell type and time point are not known.

This clonotype has just a few counts. V usage is TRBV4-3 and J usage is TRBJ2-1; TRBD2 aligns across 10 bases. CDR1 and CDR2 from the germline V gene are LGHNA and YSLEER. V trimming: 6 bases; J trimming: 10 bases; junction bases outside the gene matches: 9. CDR3 length: 14 amino acids. CDR3 coding DNA: TGCGCCAGCAGTCTCGCTGGTAGCGGGGGGGAGCAGTTCTTC. Amino acid sequence: CASSLAGSGGEQFF.

This clonotype has only a few counts. The chain recombines TRBV29-1 with TRBJ2-1; TRBD2 matches 10 bases. The CDR3 runs 16 residues. CDR1 and CDR2 from the germline V gene are SQVTM and ANQGSEA. J gave up 7 bases and V 4 bases, and 13 bases lay outside the gene matches. CDR3 residues: CSVGPYSQRGGNEQFF. CDR3 DNA: TGCAGCGTTGGTCCTTATAGTCAGCGGGGGGGGAATGAGCAGTTCTTC.

The chain couples TRBV6-5 to TRBJ2-3; possible D gene TRBD1, 6 bases. The CDR3 sequence is 11 residues long. From germline, CDR1 is MNHEY and CDR2 SVGAGI. V was shortened by 11 bases and J by 9 bases, with 15 bases between the two germline ends. CDR3: CAAGRGQTQYF. The CDR3 bases are TGTGCCGCTGGACGCGGACAGACGCAGTATTTT.

This clonotype was found many times. The V and J genes are TRBV18 and TRBJ2-3; D call uncertain. The CDR3 is 14 amino acids. V dropped 1 base and J dropped 6 bases, with 11 bases sitting between them. Germline lookup yields CDR1 KGHSH and CDR2 LQKENI. The CDR3 loop is CASSPRREMDTQYF. Written as DNA, the CDR3 is TGTGCCAGCTCACCACGCAGAGAGATGGATACGCAGTATTTT.

In regard to this clonotype: A much larger clone differs from this one at a single base, so this may be a read error. CDR3 nucleotide sequence: TGTGCCAGCACCACAAGAATAGCAAGCTCCTACAATGAGCAGTTCTTC. Protein sequence: CASTTRIASSYNEQFF. V is TRBV12-3 or TRBV12-4 and J is TRBJ2-1; D is uncertain. V dropped 7 bases and J dropped 0 bases, with 16 bases sitting between them. This CDR3 contains 16 residues.

This clonotype was detected a few times. The chain is built from TRBV6-5 and TRBJ2-3, with 9 positions matching TRBD1. Germline CDR1 is MNHEY and CDR2 is SVGAGI. CDR3 size: 14 residues. Unmatched junction bases numbered 8, after V lost 6 bases and J lost 7 bases. DNA of the CDR3: TGTGCCAGCAGCCCGGGACAGGGTTCGTATACGCAGTATTTT. Its protein is CASSPGQGSYTQYF.

This clonotype was counted between two and nine times. The rearrangement joins TRBV7-9 to TRBJ2-3; D call uncertain. The germline V gene encodes CDR1 SEHNR and CDR2 FQNEAQ (reference sequence). The CDR3 spans 16 residues. Between the trimmed V and J ends, which lost 1 base and 0 bases, there was a span of 11 bases. The CDR3 protein is CASSLVVGSSTDTQYF. The CDR3 region has the DNA TGTGCCAGCAGCTTAGTCGTGGGGTCAAGCACAGATACGCAGTATTTT.

The chain links TRBV19 to TRBJ2-3, with TRBD2 matching over 13 bases. Looked up from germline, CDR1 is LNHDA and CDR2 is SQIVND (reference sequence). Trimming removed 6 bases from V and 2 bases from J; junction bases left unmatched: 11. This CDR3 spans 18 amino acids. This chain's CDR3 is CASRNTGLAGTNTDTQYF. CDR3 bases: TGTGCCAGTAGGAATACGGGACTAGCGGGGACAAACACAGATACGCAGTATTTT.

CDR3 region: CSARGPWTDTQYF. Written as DNA, the CDR3 is TGCAGTGCCCGTGGACCGTGGACAGATACGCAGTATTTT. J is TRBJ2-3 and V is TRBV20-1; D is uncertain. CDR3 length: 13 residues. Between the trimmed V and J ends, which lost 6 bases and 3 bases, there was a span of 13 bases. Germline values: CDR1 DFQATT, CDR2 SNEGSKA (reference sequence).

This clonotype has only a few counts. The V and J genes are TRBV11-2 and TRBJ2-5; perhaps D is TRBD1 or TRBD2 (6 bases each). Germline lookup yields CDR1 SGHAT and CDR2 FQNNGV. The CDR3 spans 15 residues. The V end lost 5 bases, the J end lost 2 bases, and 15 bases lay between the germline ends. The DNA of the CDR3 is TGTGCCAGCAGCCTAGGGGGACTGGAACAAGAGACCCAGTACTTC. Translation: CASSLGGLEQETQYF.

This clonotype has a handful of counts. The chain carries TRBV9 and TRBJ2-6, with 8 bases lining up with TRBD1. Germline V lookup: CDR1 SGDLS, CDR2 YYNGEE. The CDR3 length is 15 residues. Trimming took 7 bases from V and 2 from J; bases not matched to a gene: 5. CDR3 in amino acids: CASGQGSPGANVLTF. The DNA for the CDR3 is TGTGCCAGCGGACAGGGTTCACCTGGGGCCAACGTCCTGACTTTC. The full variable domain, completed using reference TRBV9 and TRBJ2-6, is DSGVTQTPKHLITATGQRVTLRCSPRSGDLSVYWYQQSLDQGLQFLIQYYNGEERAKGNILERFSAQQFPDLHSELNLSSLELGDSALYFCASGQGSPGANVLTFGAGSRLTVL.

There are a few counts of this clonotype. The chain recombines TRBV15 with TRBJ2-5, with 11 positions matching TRBD2. The CDR3 consists of 16 residues. The germline CDR1 and CDR2 sequences are LNHNV and YYDKDF (reference sequence). V shed 3 bases and J 2 bases; nucleotides not matched to a gene: 5. CDR3 sequence (DNA): TGTGCCACCAGCAGGGGGGGACTAGCGGCTCAAGAGACCCAGTACTTC. It encodes CATSRGGLAAQETQYF.

This clonotype has a handful of counts. The V call is TRBV5-1, the J call TRBJ2-1; 9 nucleotides align to TRBD2. This CDR3 has 16 amino acids. Germline CDR1 SGHRS, CDR2 YFSETQ. Germline trimming cut 0 bases from V and 4 bases from J; bases unmatched to any gene: 5. DNA for the CDR3: TGCGCCAGCAGCTTGGGGGCTAGCGGGGCTTACAATGAGCAGTTCTTC. It is translated as CASSLGASGAYNEQFF. Complete variable domain (other parts from reference TRBV5-1 and TRBJ2-1): KAGVTQTPRYLIKTRGQQVTLSCSPISGHRSVSWYQQTPGQGLQFLFEYFSETQRNKGNFPGRFSGRQFSNSRSEMNVSTLELGDSALYLCASSLGASGAYNEQFFGPGTRLTVL.

The chain joins TRBV27 to TRBJ2-3; 12 nucleotides agree with TRBD1. Germline CDR1 and CDR2: MNHEY and SMNVEV (reference sequence). The length of the CDR3 is 15 residues. J gave up 6 bases and V 6 bases, and 7 bases lay outside the gene matches. In DNA, the CDR3 is TGTGCCAGCAGAGTCGGGACAGGGGGCATCGATACGCAGTATTTT. This gives the protein CASRVGTGGIDTQYF.

Only a few counts were recorded for this clonotype. The chain links TRBV6-6 to TRBJ2-7; D unclear. This CDR3 is built from 14 residues. Germline V lookup: CDR1 MNHNY, CDR2 SVGAGI (reference sequence). V gave up 7 bases and J gave up 0 bases, with 13 bases separating them. The CDR3: CASTLRAHSYEQYV. The CDR3 coding sequence is TGTGCCAGCACTCTGAGAGCCCACTCCTACGAGCAGTACGTC.

This clonotype was recorded a few times. The chain links TRBV7-2 to TRBJ1-4; no firm D call. Germline-derived CDR1 and CDR2 are SGHTA and FQGNSA. V lost 7 bases, J lost 5 bases, and 14 bases lay in between. The CDR3 extends over 14 amino acids. For the CDR3, the DNA is TGTGCCAGCACCGCTTGGACGGGGAATGAAAAACTGTTTTTT. This gives the protein CASTAWTGNEKLFF.

This clonotype occurred many times. This chain joins TRBV5-1 and TRBJ2-3, with D uncertain. CDR3 length: 15 amino acids. Trimming removed 1 base at V and 5 bases at J, with 14 bases between. Germline V gene lookup returns CDR1 SGHRS and CDR2 YFSETQ. CDR3 protein: CASSLSASAGDTQYF. The CDR3 DNA is TGCGCCAGCAGCTTGTCGGCCAGTGCTGGAGATACGCAGTATTTT.

This clonotype has more than one count but fewer than ten. This chain connects TRBV2 to TRBJ2-1; no reliable D call. The V end lost 5 bases, the J end lost 9 bases, and 11 bases lay between the germline ends. Per the germline V gene, CDR1 is SNHLY and CDR2 is FYNNEI. The CDR3 totals 12 residues. The CDR3 loop reads CASSSRPTEQFF. CDR3 DNA: TGTGCCAGCAGTAGTCGTCCTACTGAGCAGTTCTTC.

There are many counts of this clonotype. The V call is TRBV20-1, the J call TRBJ1-4; D is undetermined. Germline CDR1 is DFQATT and CDR2 is SNEGSKA (reference sequence). V was shortened by 6 bases and J by 0 bases, with 14 bases between the two germline ends. The CDR3 spans 15 residues. The CDR3 spells CSADPWLATNEKLFF. The CDR3 DNA reads as TGCAGTGCCGACCCTTGGCTAGCAACTAATGAAAAACTGTTTTTT.

This clonotype occurred many times. The genes are TRBV5-1 and TRBJ2-1; D is perhaps TRBD2 (7 bases). The CDR3 extends over 15 amino acids. The V and J ends lost 2 bases and 8 bases respectively, with 17 bases between them. Germline V gives CDR1 SGHRS, CDR2 YFSETQ. CDR3 sequence: CASSFEGGVGYEQFF. CDR3 nucleotides: TGCGCCAGCAGCTTCGAAGGGGGGGTCGGCTATGAGCAGTTCTTC. The entire variable domain, with the rest obtained from reference TRBV5-1 and TRBJ2-1, is as follows: KAGVTQTPRYLIKTRGQQVTLSCSPISGHRSVSWYQQTPGQGLQFLFEYFSETQRNKGNFPGRFSGRQFSNSRSEMNVSTLELGDSALYLCASSFEGGVGYEQFFGPGTRLTVL.

This chain uses TRBV2 with TRBJ2-7, with 11 bases lining up with TRBD1. Germline trimming cut 3 bases from V and 4 bases from J; bases unmatched to any gene: 5. The CDR3 is 15 amino acids. The germline gives CDR1 SNHLY, CDR2 FYNNEI. The CDR3 DNA is TGTGCCAGCAGTGATGGAGGGACAGGGGGGTACGAGCAGTACTTC. Translating gives CASSDGGTGGYEQYF.

V usage is TRBV12-3 or TRBV12-4 and J usage is TRBJ1-2; D unclear. This CDR3 spans 12 amino acids. V was trimmed by 6 bases and J by 2 bases, leaving 7 bases between them. The CDR3 DNA reads as TGTGCCAGCAGCGCGGTAAACTATGGCTACACCTTC. It is translated as CASSAVNYGYTF.

This clonotype turned up a few times. V and J are TRBV20-1 and TRBJ2-5; D possibly uses TRBD1 or TRBD2 (5 bases each). V was shortened by 5 bases and J by 5 bases, with 12 bases between the two germline ends. This CDR3 comprises 12 residues. From germline, CDR1 is DFQATT and CDR2 SNEGSKA (reference sequence). The CDR3 region is CSAEGSLETQYF. CDR3 in DNA: TGCAGTGCTGAGGGGAGTTTGGAGACCCAGTACTTC.

The chain links TRBV3-1 to TRBJ1-2; 11 bases fit TRBD1. The CDR3 consists of 12 residues. Trimming at V came to 4 bases and at J to 12 bases, leaving 4 bases not matched to a gene. Germline V gene lookup returns CDR1 LGHDT and CDR2 YNNKEL (reference sequence). CDR3 nucleotides: TGTGCCAGCAGCCGCGGACAGGGGGCCGACACCTTC. Its protein is CASSRGQGADTF.

This chain links TRBV10-1 with TRBJ1-2, with TRBD1 as a possible D gene (5 bases). Germline V lookup: CDR1 WNHNN, CDR2 SYGVQD (reference sequence). There are 15 residues in the CDR3. Trimming left V 3 bases short and J 1 base short, with 12 bases between. The CDR3 protein is CASSEADSLNYGYTF. The DNA of the CDR3 is TGCGCCAGCAGTGAAGCAGACAGCCTTAACTATGGCTACACCTTC.

The chain uses TRBV18 and TRBJ2-1, with 11 bases identical to TRBD2. V shed 3 bases and J 4 bases; nucleotides not matched to a gene: 5. In germline, CDR1 is KGHSH, CDR2 LQKENI. This CDR3 contains 16 residues. The CDR3 sequence is CASSPGTSGSYNEQFF. DNA for the CDR3: TGTGCCAGCTCACCGGGGACTAGCGGTTCTTACAATGAGCAGTTCTTC.

This chain uses TRBV20-1 with TRBJ2-1; D not certain. The germline V gene encodes CDR1 DFQATT and CDR2 SNEGSKA (reference sequence). Trimming removed 4 bases at V and 4 bases at J, with 14 bases between. The length of the CDR3 is 14 residues. This chain's CDR3 is CSAILLRAYNEQFF. Written as DNA, the CDR3 is TGCAGTGCTATACTCCTCCGGGCGTACAATGAGCAGTTCTTC.